A single sample gave rise to the 24 T cell receptor beta chains below, sequenced in a study of T cells expressing NK-cell markers. Reprocessing the 5' RACE reads, TCRdb reports a single entry for every CDR3 protein and omits DNA. The sample is made up of hundreds of thousands of distinct CDR3 sequences, and the top ten hold roughly 5.2% of it. What was sequenced was blood T cells: a sorted CD56 or NKG2C T cell subset, CD4+ or CD8+ T cells, or bulk PBMC T cells (not recorded which). The receptors here all came from a man aged 18-70 years in good health.

This chain uses TRBV18 with TRBJ2-3; TCRdb calls TRBD2, which cannot be checked without DNA. The CDR3 runs to 16 residues. In germline, CDR1 is KGHSH, CDR2 LQKENI. The CDR3 spells CASSRERGSSTDTQYF.

The CDR3 loop is CASSLKSGGYGYTF. The chain carries TRBV5-1 and TRBJ1-2. The CDR3 is 14 amino acids. Germline V gene sequence: CDR1 SGHRS, CDR2 YFSETQ.

The V call is TRBV7-2, the J call TRBJ2-7. Per germline, CDR1 SGHTA and CDR2 FQGNSA. This CDR3 is 15 amino acids long. This CDR3 is CASSLMARGSYEQYF. Based on the CDR3 plus reference TRBV7-2 and TRBJ2-7, the full variable domain is GAGVSQSPSNKVTEKGKDVELRCDPISGHTALYWYRQSLGQGLEFLIYFQGNSAPDKSGLPSDRFSAERTGGSVSTLTIQRTQQEDSAVYLCASSLMARGSYEQYFGPGTRLTVT.

V is TRBV3-1 and J is TRBJ2-4; lacking DNA, the TRBD1 call made by TCRdb goes unchecked. This CDR3 spans 14 amino acids. Germline V gene sequence: CDR1 LGHDT, CDR2 YNNKEL (reference sequence). The CDR3 region is CASSHSDRGDIQYF.

This rearrangement joins TRBV5-1 to TRBJ2-1; TCRdb lists TRBD2, though no DNA is available to test this call. In germline, CDR1 is SGHRS, CDR2 YFSETQ. This CDR3 has 14 amino acids. The CDR3 spells CASRLAGERNEQFF.

The chain combines TRBV4-1 with TRBJ2-4; without DNA, the TCRdb call of TRBD2 cannot be checked. CDR3 length equals 17 residues. The germline V gene has CDR1 MGHRA and CDR2 YSYEKL. The chain's CDR3 is CASSQGWTSGGAGIQYF.

The chain carries TRBV29-1 and TRBJ2-7; TCRdb lists TRBD2, though no DNA is available to test this call. The CDR3 totals 14 residues. The germline gives CDR1 SQVTM, CDR2 ANQGSEA. CDR3 in amino acids: CSVRVGTSRLEQYF.

The chain links TRBV10-3 to TRBJ1-2. Germline V lookup: CDR1 ENHRY, CDR2 SYGVKD. This CDR3 is 12 amino acids long. CDR3 in amino acids: CAISEGLSGYTF.

The chain carries TRBV27 and TRBJ1-1; TCRdb names TRBD1, which stays unverified in the absence of DNA. Germline V lookup: CDR1 MNHEY, CDR2 SMNVEV (reference sequence). The CDR3 runs 17 residues. This CDR3 is CASSLLRGSLLNTEAFF.

The genes are TRBV5-1 and TRBJ2-7; TCRdb proposes TRBD1, but this gene call is untestable without DNA. The CDR3 covers 15 residues. Per the germline V gene, CDR1 is SGHRS and CDR2 is YFSETQ. CDR3 protein: CASSLAPGQGYEQYF.

J is TRBJ2-1 and V is TRBV2; TCRdb designates TRBD1, a call that cannot be tested without DNA. Per the germline V gene, CDR1 is SNHLY and CDR2 is FYNNEI. CDR3 size: 15 residues. The CDR3 reads CASSGQGLTYNEQFF.

The chain's CDR3 is CASSPRDRVGSYEQYF. V gene TRBV18 combines with J gene TRBJ2-7; with no DNA, the TCRdb D assignment of TRBD1 cannot be verified. The CDR3 contains 16 residues. Germline CDR1 is KGHSH and CDR2 is LQKENI.

The chain uses TRBV19 and TRBJ1-2; TCRdb's D call, TRBD1, is unchecked because there is no DNA. The germline gives CDR1 LNHDA, CDR2 SQIVND (reference sequence). The CDR3 sequence is 13 residues long. CDR3 loop: CASTSFVLGGYTF.

CDR3 in amino acids: CASSYSIAGVRVNEQFF. The gene calls are TRBV6-5 and TRBJ2-1; the D gene TCRdb calls, TRBD2, cannot be checked with no DNA. CDR3 length equals 17 residues. CDR1 is MNHEY and CDR2 is SVGAGI in the germline V gene.

The V and J genes are TRBV7-9 and TRBJ2-4; TCRdb's assignment of TRBD1 cannot be checked, as there is no DNA. In germline, CDR1 is SEHNR, CDR2 FQNEAQ (reference sequence). This CDR3 has 14 amino acids. CDR3: CASSKTGTENIQYF.

The chain links TRBV20-1 to TRBJ2-1. The CDR3 runs to 18 residues. Per germline, CDR1 DFQATT and CDR2 SNEGSKA (reference sequence). CDR3 sequence: CSARAPSHPLSSYNEQFF.

The chain carries TRBV20-1 and TRBJ1-2. This CDR3 region has 16 residues. Germline V gene lookup returns CDR1 DFQATT and CDR2 SNEGSKA (reference sequence). The CDR3 here is CSAREIQASPSYGYTF.

The J gene is TRBJ2-1, the V gene TRBV24-1; TCRdb proposes TRBD1, but this gene call is untestable without DNA. This CDR3 has 18 residues. CDR1 and CDR2 (germline): KGHDR, SFDVKD. This chain's CDR3 is CATAGAGRQTDSYNEQFF.

The chain joins TRBV21-1 to TRBJ1-3. TRBV21-1 is an annotated pseudogene. The CDR3 sequence is 12 residues long. CDR3 sequence: CASSKVGNTIYF.

The rearrangement links TRBV12-3 or TRBV12-4 to TRBJ1-4. There are 13 residues in the CDR3. CDR3 region: CASSSGLSEKLFF.

V and J are TRBV20-1 and TRBJ2-1; with no DNA, the TCRdb D assignment of TRBD2 cannot be verified. Germline CDR1 reads DFQATT; CDR2 reads SNEGSKA (reference sequence). This CDR3 contains 17 residues. CDR3 residues: CSATSASSGGFYNEQFF.

The V call is TRBV7-9, the J call TRBJ2-5; the TRBD1 assignment by TCRdb is unverifiable without DNA. This CDR3 spans 15 amino acids. Germline V CDR1 and CDR2: SEHNR, FQNEAQ (reference sequence). The CDR3 is CASSLSTGRSETQYF.

The rearrangement links TRBV19 to TRBJ2-7; with no DNA, the TCRdb D assignment of TRBD1 cannot be verified. The CDR3 is made up of 15 amino acids. In germline, CDR1 is LNHDA, CDR2 SQIVND (reference sequence). CDR3 residues: CASSRRGTDSYEQYF.

The CDR3 reads CASRMNRAGSGYNEQFF. The chain combines TRBV27 with TRBJ2-1; with no DNA, the TCRdb D assignment of TRBD2 cannot be verified. The length of the CDR3 is 17 residues. CDR1 and CDR2 (germline): MNHEY, SMNVEV (reference sequence).